These 24 T cell receptor beta chains came from one sample sequenced in a study of OX40 agonist ivuxolimab in advanced cancers. Assay used: immunoSEQ multiplex PCR; TCRdb lists only in-frame clones, some missing. This sample yields tens of thousands of clones, of which approximately 95% are seen a single time; around 20% belongs to the top ten. This sample comprised CD4+ or CD8+ T cells sorted from blood, obtained in a trial of the OX40 agonist ivuxolimab. The receptors come from an adult with an advanced solid tumor such as melanoma, head and neck, liver or kidney cancer.

With respect to this clone: This likely comes from a read error, as the CDR3 has no conserved phenylalanine or tryptophan at its end. The DNA is left out, because the CDR3 cannot be placed on it with certainty; the CDR3 is given as TCRdb lists it. The rearrangement uses TRBV23-1 and TRBJ1-2; the D call of TRBD1 is as the table states it, not checked on the DNA. TRBV23-1 is an ORF; its function is uncertain. The CDR3 contains 14 residues when both ends are counted. The CDR3 sequence is CASSLVGLRRKTYG.

The V call is TRBV2, the J call TRBJ2-7; weak D call: TRBD1 (5 bases). The CDR3 is 15 amino acids. V lost 3 bases and J lost 0, with 12 bases in between. Germline values: CDR1 SNHLY, CDR2 FYNNEI. The CDR3 protein is CASSDYGASSYEQYF. The CDR3 DNA is TGTGCCAGCAGTGACTATGGGGCGAGCTCCTACGAGCAGTACTTC.

The chain is built from TRBV9 and TRBJ2-2; no clear D gene. V was trimmed by 0 bases and J by 6 bases, leaving 3 bases between them. Germline V gives CDR1 SGDLS, CDR2 YYNGEE. The CDR3 spans 12 residues. CDR3 protein: CASSVEAGELFF. As DNA, the CDR3 is TGTGCCAGCAGCGTAGAAGCCGGGGAGCTGTTTTTT.

The genes are TRBV25-1 and TRBJ1-1; 8 nucleotides align to TRBD1. The J segment lost 4 bases and the V segment lost 4 bases, leaving 5 bases of the junction unmatched. The CDR3 extends over 14 amino acids. Germline V gene lookup returns CDR1 MGHDK and CDR2 SYGVNS. CDR3 DNA sequence: TGTGCCAGCAGTGCGGACAGGGTGGTCACTGAAGCTTTCTTT. This encodes CASSADRVVTEAFF.

The chain has TRBV2 and TRBJ2-1; the D gene could be TRBD1 or TRBD2 (5 bases each). Trimming cost V 8 bases and J 4 bases, with 21 bases left between them. The length of the CDR3 is 16 residues. CDR1 SNHLY and CDR2 FYNNEI come from the germline V gene. CDR3: CASGPTRDPLYNEQFF. In DNA, the CDR3 is TGTGCCAGCGGCCCGACCCGGGACCCACTGTACAATGAGCAGTTCTTC.

This clone was counted a few times. V usage is TRBV7-6 and J usage is TRBJ1-5; 7 bases map to TRBD1. Per germline, CDR1 SGHVS and CDR2 FNYEAQ. The CDR3 has 14 amino acids. With 5 bases clipped from V and 5 bases from J, the junction kept 6 bases outside the gene matches. The CDR3 loop reads CASSPRDRDQPQHF. The CDR3 DNA sequence: TGTGCCAGCAGCCCGAGGGACAGAGATCAGCCCCAGCATTTT.

The chain carries TRBV28 and TRBJ1-5; D might be TRBD1 (6 bases). Trimming left V 1 base short and J 0 bases short, with 19 bases between. CDR3 length equals 19 residues. Germline assignment: CDR1 MDHEN and CDR2 SYDVKM. CDR3 nucleotide sequence: TGTGCCAGCAGTTTATTTCAGTTTGGTAGGGGGTATAGCAATCAGCCCCAGCATTTT. This translates into CASSLFQFGRGYSNQPQHF. Full variable domain (rest looked up from reference TRBV28 and TRBJ1-5): DVKVTQSSRYLVKRTGEKVFLECVQDMDHENMFWYRQDPGLGLRLIYFSYDVKMKEKGDIPEGYSVSREKKERFSLILESASTNQTSMYLCASSLFQFGRGYSNQPQHFGDGTRLSIL.

This chain uses TRBV5-6 with TRBJ1-6; D is possibly TRBD1 (5 bases). The CDR3 runs 19 residues. From germline, CDR1 is SGHDT and CDR2 YYEEEE. V was shortened by 4 bases and J by 0 bases, with 20 bases between the two germline ends. The CDR3 loop is CASSPSGGGSSSYNSPLHF. For the CDR3, the DNA is TGTGCCAGCAGCCCTAGCGGCGGGGGGTCGAGCTCCTATAATTCACCCCTCCACTTT.

V is TRBV4-3 and J is TRBJ2-2; tentatively, D is TRBD1 (5 bases). V shed 4 bases and J shed 3 bases, with 9 bases lying between them. CDR1 LGHNA and CDR2 YSLEER come from the germline V gene. The CDR3 extends over 14 amino acids. The CDR3 bases are TGCGCCAGCAGCCGGGTAGGGGACACCGGGGAGCTGTTTTTT. Protein sequence: CASSRVGDTGELFF.

V is TRBV25-1 and J is TRBJ1-1; 8 nucleotides line up with TRBD1. V was clipped by 3 bases and J by 4 bases; unmatched bases: 4. From germline, CDR1 is MGHDK and CDR2 SYGVNS. This CDR3 comprises 14 residues. CDR3 amino acids: CASSDGQGPTEAFF. The CDR3 bases are TGTGCCAGCAGTGACGGACAGGGACCCACTGAAGCTTTCTTT.

The chain recombines TRBV6-1 with TRBJ2-1; 13 nucleotides agree with TRBD2. Germline V gene data show CDR1 as MNHNS and CDR2 as SASEGT. The junction had 1 base not matched to a gene; V was cut back by 7 bases and J by 4 bases. The CDR3 totals 14 residues. The CDR3 region is CASKTSGGYNEQFF. The CDR3 region has the DNA TGTGCCAGCAAGACTAGCGGGGGGTACAATGAGCAGTTCTTC.

The chain joins TRBV19 to TRBJ1-2, with D possibly matching TRBD1 (5 bases). Germline CDR1 and CDR2: LNHDA and SQIVND (reference sequence). V lost 6 bases to trimming and J lost 9 bases, with 14 bases between them. The CDR3 consists of 12 residues. The CDR3 region has the DNA TGTGCCAGTAGCCAACCCAGGGAGAGCTACACCTTC. Protein product: CASSQPRESYTF.

The chain couples TRBV10-2 to TRBJ2-1; the D is unclear. Between the trimmed V and J ends, which lost 2 bases and 5 bases, there was a span of 7 bases. CDR1 and CDR2 (germline): WSHSY, SAAADI. This CDR3 is 13 amino acids long. The CDR3 DNA reads as TGCGCCAGCAGTGAGGGACCAAACAATGAGCAGTTCTTC. It is translated as CASSEGPNNEQFF.

V is TRBV27 and J is TRBJ2-7, with D perhaps assigned TRBD1 or TRBD2 (5 bases each). Trimming cost V 5 bases and J 4 bases, with 9 bases left between them. Germline loops: CDR1 MNHEY, CDR2 SMNVEV (reference sequence). The CDR3 contains 12 residues. The CDR3 nucleotides read TGTGCCAGCAGTCCCGGGGCTTACGAGCAGTACTTC. Translated: CASSPGAYEQYF.

The chain employs TRBV5-4 and TRBJ1-1, with TRBD1 matching 10 bases. This CDR3 contains 14 residues. CDR1 is SGHNT, CDR2 YYREEE, per germline (reference sequence). V shed 4 bases and J 4 bases; nucleotides not matched to a gene: 4. CDR3 in DNA: TGTGCCAGCAGCCCGGGACAGGGGAGCACTGAAGCTTTCTTT. Translated: CASSPGQGSTEAFF.

This clone showed up just once. The chain carries TRBV4-2 and TRBJ2-1; D possibly uses TRBD1 or TRBD2 (5 bases each). The germline CDR1 and CDR2 sequences are LGHNA and YNFKEQ. V was clipped by 0 bases and J by 3 bases, with 12 bases between them. This CDR3 spans 16 amino acids. The CDR3 is CASSQEGESLYNEQFF. The DNA of the CDR3 is TGTGCCAGCAGCCAAGAGGGGGAGTCGCTCTACAATGAGCAGTTCTTC.

Worth noting for this clone: Other DNA sequences of this sample code for an identical CDR3. The chain carries TRBV5-6 and TRBJ1-1; D not certain. From germline, CDR1 is SGHDT and CDR2 YYEEEE. CDR3 length: 13 residues. V shed 0 bases and J shed 4 bases, with 7 bases lying between them. This CDR3 reads CASSLAGSTEAFF. The CDR3 bases are TGTGCCAGCAGCTTGGCAGGCTCCACTGAAGCTTTCTTT.

The chain employs TRBV9 and TRBJ1-4, with D perhaps TRBD1 (6 bases). The germline gives CDR1 SGDLS, CDR2 YYNGEE. V was shortened by 5 bases and J by 0 bases, with 14 bases between the two germline ends. The CDR3 runs to 16 residues. Here the CDR3 DNA reads TGTGCCAGCAGGGTCAGCGAGGGGGCAACTAATGAAAAACTGTTTTTT. Its translation is CASRVSEGATNEKLFF. The entire variable domain, with the rest obtained from reference TRBV9 and TRBJ1-4, is as follows: DSGVTQTPKHLITATGQRVTLRCSPRSGDLSVYWYQQSLDQGLQFLIQYYNGEERAKGNILERFSAQQFPDLHSELNLSSLELGDSALYFCASRVSEGATNEKLFFGSGTQLSVL.

This clone showed up just once. The chain joins TRBV25-1 to TRBJ2-7; possible D gene TRBD2, 6 bases. Trimming pared 3 bases from V and 2 bases from J, leaving 14 bases between. CDR3 length: 15 residues. CDR1 is MGHDK, CDR2 SYGVNS, per germline. The CDR3 loop reads CASSEIGGNTYEQYF. The CDR3 DNA sequence: TGTGCCAGCAGTGAGATAGGAGGGAACACCTACGAGCAGTACTTC.

This clone has a single count. The V and J genes are TRBV5-6 and TRBJ1-6; D gene uncertain. The CDR3 runs to 17 residues. V dropped 1 base and J dropped 0 bases, with 11 bases sitting between them. Germline V lookup: CDR1 SGHDT, CDR2 YYEEEE. The CDR3 DNA sequence: TGTGCCAGCAGCTTGTACGAGGAGAGCTCCTATAATTCACCCCTCCACTTT. This sequence encodes CASSLYEESSYNSPLHF.

Remarks on this clone: One end of the junction varies from germline; a read error may be responsible. The chain has TRBV7-6 and TRBJ2-7, with 12 bases that match TRBD2. Germline CDR1 is SGHVS and CDR2 is FNYEAQ. The CDR3 contains 15 residues. The CDR3 spells CASSLAGGPTYEQYF. For the CDR3, the DNA is TGTGCCAGCAGCCTAGCGGGGGGGCCCACGTACGAGCAGTACTTC. Full variable domain (remainder filled in from reference TRBV7-6 and TRBJ2-7): GAGVSQSPRYKVTKRGQDVALRCDPISGHVSLYWYRQALGQGPEFLTYFNYEAQQDKSGLPNDRFSAERPEGSISTLTIQRTEQRDSAMYRCASSLAGGPTYEQYFGPGTRLTVT.

The chain carries TRBV11-2 and TRBJ1-1, with D unclear. The germline V gene has CDR1 SGHAT and CDR2 FQNNGV. V was shortened by 1 base and J by 1 base, with 10 bases between the two germline ends. CDR3 length: 15 residues. CDR3 sequence (DNA): TGTGCCAGCAGCTTAGGGCCGTGGGGGAACACTGAAGCTTTCTTT. Residues: CASSLGPWGNTEAFF.

This clone was detected only once. J is TRBJ1-2 and V is TRBV7-9; D might be TRBD1 (5 bases). Trimming took 2 bases from V and 0 from J, leaving 7 bases between them. The CDR3 spans 14 residues. Germline V gene lookup returns CDR1 SEHNR and CDR2 FQNEAQ (reference sequence). The CDR3 loop reads CASSLQTANYGYTF. CDR3 sequence (DNA): TGTGCCAGCAGCTTACAGACAGCTAACTATGGCTACACCTTC.

There are a few counts of this clone. V and J are TRBV7-9 and TRBJ2-7; D not certain. This CDR3 spans 13 amino acids. Trimming cost V 5 bases and J 5 bases, with 13 bases left between them. In germline, CDR1 is SEHNR, CDR2 FQNEAQ (reference sequence). As DNA, the CDR3 is TGTGCCAGCAGCCCATGGGGTCCTCACGAGCAGTACTTC. Amino acid sequence: CASSPWGPHEQYF.